This T cell receptor beta chain was profiled in a study of blood T cell repertoires in COVID-19. Study as a whole: T cells, B-cell-depleted T cells, or PBMCs provided the cDNA or gDNA that served as material.

TCRdb keeps only in-frame clones here, not all; method: immunoSEQ multiplex PCR. The sample comprises roughly 280,000 clones, approximately 80% of which are singletons, and 4.2% rests with the top ten. There are 14 residues in the CDR3. CDR1 is ENHRY and CDR2 is SYGVKD in the germline V gene. V shed 10 bases and J 3 bases; nucleotides not matched to a gene: 9. This clone was recorded once. The sequencing input was peripheral blood. The rearrangement joins TRBV10-3 to TRBJ1-2; 9 bases fit TRBD1. The receptor's source is a man aged 55-75 years with acute or convalescent COVID-19. CDR3 DNA: TGTGCCACCCACCAGGGACAGGGTTACTATGGCTACACCTTC. Protein sequence: CATHQGQGYYGYTF.